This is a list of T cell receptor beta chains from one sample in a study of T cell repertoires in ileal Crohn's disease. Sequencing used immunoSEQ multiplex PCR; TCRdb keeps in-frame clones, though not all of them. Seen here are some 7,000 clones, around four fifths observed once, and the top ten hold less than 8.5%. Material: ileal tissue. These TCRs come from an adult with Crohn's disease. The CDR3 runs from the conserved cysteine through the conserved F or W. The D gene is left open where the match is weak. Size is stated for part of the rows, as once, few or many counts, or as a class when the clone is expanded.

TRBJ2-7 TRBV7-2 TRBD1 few CASSAGTASYEQYF TGTGCCAGCAGCGCCGGGACAGCCTCCTACGAGCAGTACTTC
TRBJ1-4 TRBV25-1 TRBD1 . CASSPGQGDNNEKLFF TGTGCCAGCAGCCCGGGACAGGGCGATAATAATGAAAAACTGTTTTTT
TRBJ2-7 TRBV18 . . CASSPDSYEQYF TGTGCCAGCTCACCGGACAGCTACGAGCAGTACTTC
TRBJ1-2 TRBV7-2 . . CASSRDARMTGGRYGYTF TGTGCCAGCAGCAGGGACGCCCGAATGACAGGAGGTCGCTATGGCTACACCTTC
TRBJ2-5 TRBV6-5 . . CASRPAGLPETQYF TGTGCCAGCCGACCCGCGGGACTCCCAGAGACCCAGTACTTC
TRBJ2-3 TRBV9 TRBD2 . CASAPRLAADTQYF TGTGCCAGCGCCCCCCGACTAGCAGCAGATACGCAGTATTTT
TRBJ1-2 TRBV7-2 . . CASSLGQGRSGYGYTF TGTGCCAGCAGCTTAGGTCAGGGAAGGAGTGGGTATGGCTACACCTTC
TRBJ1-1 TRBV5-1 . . CASSFYSQETEAFF TGCGCCAGCAGCTTCTACTCTCAGGAAACTGAAGCTTTCTTT
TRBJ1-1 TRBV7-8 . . CASSLVTGFAEAFF TGTGCCAGCAGCTTAGTTACAGGGTTTGCTGAAGCTTTCTTT
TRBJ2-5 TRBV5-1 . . CASSLTNRGQETQYF TGCGCCAGCAGCTTGACAAATAGGGGGCAAGAGACCCAGTACTTC
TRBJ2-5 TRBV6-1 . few CASSERAGVRETQYF TGTGCCAGCAGTGAGAGAGCAGGGGTGAGGGAGACCCAGTACTTC
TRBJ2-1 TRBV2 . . CASRETGLYNEQFF TGTGCCAGCAGAGAGACAGGATTATACAATGAGCAGTTCTTC
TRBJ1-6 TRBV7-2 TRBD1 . CASSRQGDSTNSPLHF TGTGCCAGCAGCAGACAGGGAGATTCTACTAATTCACCCCTCCACTTT
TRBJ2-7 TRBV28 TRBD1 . CASRDRVYEQYF TGTGCCAGCAGAGACAGGGTCTACGAGCAGTACTTC
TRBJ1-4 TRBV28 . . CASTISNEKLFF TGTGCCAGCACCATTTCTAATGAAAAACTGTTTTTT
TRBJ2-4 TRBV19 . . CASSTLGILAKNIQYF TGTGCCAGTAGTACACTAGGAATCCTAGCCAAAAACATTCAGTACTTC
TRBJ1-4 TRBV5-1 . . CASSFSGPSEKLFF TGCGCCAGCAGCTTCTCAGGGCCAAGTGAAAAACTGTTTTTT
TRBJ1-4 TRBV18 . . CASSPTRNEKLFF TGTGCCAGCTCACCAACGAGAAATGAAAAACTGTTTTTT
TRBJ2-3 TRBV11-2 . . CASSLGGALDTQYF TGTGCCAGCAGCTTAGGTGGGGCCCTAGATACGCAGTATTTT
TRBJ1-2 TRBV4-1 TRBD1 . CASSQDPGTGLSNYGYTF TGCGCCAGCAGCCAAGACCCCGGGACAGGGTTGTCTAACTATGGCTACACCTTC
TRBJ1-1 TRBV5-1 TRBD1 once CASSHSGTGGDEAFF TGCGCCAGCAGCCACTCCGGGACAGGGGGAGATGAAGCTTTCTTT
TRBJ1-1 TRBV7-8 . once CASSLVSRRVGTEAFF TGTGCCAGCAGCTTAGTGTCCCGCAGGGTGGGCACTGAAGCTTTCTTT
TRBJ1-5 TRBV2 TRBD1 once CASSGQGIGQPQHF TGTGCCAGCAGCGGACAGGGGATAGGGCAGCCCCAGCATTTT
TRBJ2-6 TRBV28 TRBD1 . CASSPRTGYSGANVLTF TGTGCCAGCAGTCCCCGGACAGGGTACTCTGGGGCCAACGTCCTGACTTTC
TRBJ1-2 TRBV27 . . CASRSTGNGYGYTF TGTGCCAGCAGATCCACGGGTAACGGCTATGGCTACACCTTC
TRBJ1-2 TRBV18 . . CASSPPGASSGYTF TGTGCCAGCTCACCACCGGGGGCCTCATCTGGCTACACCTTC
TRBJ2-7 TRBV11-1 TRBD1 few CASTTDRAFSYEQYF TGTGCCAGCACTACGGACAGGGCCTTCTCCTACGAGCAGTACTTC
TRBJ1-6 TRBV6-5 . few CASSYGGASMALHF TGTGCCAGCAGTTACGGGGGGGCCAGCATGGCCCTCCACTTT
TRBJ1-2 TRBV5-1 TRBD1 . CASRRAGTGGDGYTF TGCGCCAGCAGACGCGCCGGGACAGGGGGTGATGGCTACACCTTC
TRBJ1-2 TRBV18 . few CASSPFPGHGYTF TGTGCCAGCTCACCATTTCCAGGGCATGGCTACACCTTC
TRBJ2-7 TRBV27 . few CASSLYGVVGGSSYEQYF TGTGCCAGCAGTTTATACGGCGTGGTCGGGGGTAGCTCCTACGAGCAGTACTTC
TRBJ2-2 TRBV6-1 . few CASSEPGDGGELFF TGTGCCAGCAGTGAACCGGGAGACGGCGGGGAGCTGTTTTTT
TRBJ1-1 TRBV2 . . CASSEPGHLNTEAFF TGTGCCAGCAGTGAGCCAGGCCACCTGAACACTGAAGCTTTCTTT
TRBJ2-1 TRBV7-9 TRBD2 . CASSPTSGGGNEQFF TGTGCCAGCAGCCCAACTAGCGGGGGAGGAAATGAGCAGTTCTTC
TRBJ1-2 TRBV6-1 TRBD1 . CASSDSRKGAYGYTF TGTGCCAGCAGTGATAGTAGGAAGGGGGCCTATGGCTACACCTTC
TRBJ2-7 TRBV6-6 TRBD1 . CASRTGGSTYEQYF TGTGCCAGCAGGACAGGGGGCTCCACCTACGAGCAGTACTTC
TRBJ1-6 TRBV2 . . CASSAQSSYNSPLHF TGTGCCAGCAGCGCACAAAGCTCCTATAATTCACCCCTCCACTTT
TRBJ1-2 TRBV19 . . CASSIAGTYPGRGYTF TGTGCCAGTAGTATAGCAGGGACTTACCCGGGACGTGGCTACACCTTC
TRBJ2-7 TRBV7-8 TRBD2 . CASSYLAGGQDEQYF TGTGCCAGCAGCTATTTAGCGGGGGGGCAAGACGAGCAGTACTTC
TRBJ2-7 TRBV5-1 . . CASSFRTDGLEQYF TGCGCCAGCAGCTTTAGGACAGATGGGCTCGAGCAGTACTTC
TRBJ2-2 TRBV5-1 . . CASSSVDTGELFF TGCGCCAGCAGCTCAGTCGACACCGGGGAGCTGTTTTTT
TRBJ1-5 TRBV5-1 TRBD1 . CATLRRDSEPDLNRPQHF TGCGCCACCCTACGTAGGGACAGCGAGCCCGATCTCAATCGGCCCCAGCATTTT
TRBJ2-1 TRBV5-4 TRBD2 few CASSPGLAGSASYNEQFF TGTGCCAGCAGCCCGGGACTAGCGGGGAGTGCCTCCTACAATGAGCAGTTCTTC
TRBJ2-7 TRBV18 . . CASSPRRWSSYEQYF TGTGCCAGCTCACCACGACGGTGGAGCTCCTACGAGCAGTACTTC
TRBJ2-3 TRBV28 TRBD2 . CASSPGTSRRTDTQYF TGTGCCAGCAGTCCGGGGACTAGTAGACGGACAGATACGCAGTATTTT
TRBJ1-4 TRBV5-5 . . CASSLAGTFNEKLFF TGTGCCAGCAGCTTGGCCGGGACATTCAATGAAAAACTGTTTTTT
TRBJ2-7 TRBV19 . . CASSTRQDYEQYF TGTGCCAGTAGTACAAGACAGGACTACGAGCAGTACTTC
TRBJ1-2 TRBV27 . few CASSLYQGWVFGYTF TGTGCCAGCAGTTTATATCAGGGATGGGTGTTTGGCTACACCTTC
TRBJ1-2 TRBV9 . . CASSVVGGGGYTF TGTGCCAGCAGCGTAGTTGGGGGAGGAGGCTACACCTTC
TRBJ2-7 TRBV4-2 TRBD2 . CASSQDGIAGGPSYEQYF TGTGCCAGCAGCCAAGATGGGATAGCGGGGGGGCCCTCCTACGAGCAGTACTTC
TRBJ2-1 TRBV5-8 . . CASSLGGYNEQFF TGTGCCAGCAGTCTCGGTGGTTACAATGAGCAGTTCTTC
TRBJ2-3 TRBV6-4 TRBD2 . CASSDSSGGADTQYF TGTGCCAGCAGTGACTCAAGCGGGGGGGCAGATACGCAGTATTTT
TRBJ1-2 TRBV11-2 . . CASSSIRRGVRGYTF TGTGCCAGCAGCTCCATTAGACGGGGGGTAAGAGGCTACACCTTC
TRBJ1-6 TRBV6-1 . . CASSGFSSSYNSPLHF TGTGCCAGCAGTGGGTTTTCGAGCTCCTATAATTCACCCCTCCACTTT
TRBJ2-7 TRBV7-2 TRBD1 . CASSSTGQGTEQYF TGTGCCAGCAGCTCAACGGGACAGGGCACAGAGCAGTACTTC